This paragraph covers one T cell receptor (beta chain) sequence. Method: immunoSEQ multiplex PCR; TCRdb's copy keeps in-frame clones and lacks some. The table includes tens of thousands of clones, under 95% detected once. The data belong to a study of T cell changes during pregnancy in multiple sclerosis. This CDR3 is 14 amino acids long. The germline V gene encodes CDR1 SGHDN and CDR2 FVKESK. The V end lost 4 bases, the J end lost 1 base, and 10 bases lay between the germline ends. The receptor was isolated from a female donor in good health, enrolled as a control in a pregnancy study. The sample here was peripheral blood, taken in the second trimester of pregnancy. The chain couples TRBV14 to TRBJ1-1, with D hard to call. The CDR3 sequence: CASSRSSGNTEAFF. The CDR3 nucleotides read TGTGCCAGCAGCCGATCTTCGGGGAACACTGAAGCTTTCTTT. Full variable domain (missing parts from reference TRBV14 and TRBJ1-1): EAGVTQFPSHSVIEKGQTVTLRCDPISGHDNLYWYRRVMGKEIKFLLHFVKESKQDESGMPNNRFLAERTGGTYSTLKVQPAELEDSGVYFCASSRSSGNTEAFFGQGTRLTVV.